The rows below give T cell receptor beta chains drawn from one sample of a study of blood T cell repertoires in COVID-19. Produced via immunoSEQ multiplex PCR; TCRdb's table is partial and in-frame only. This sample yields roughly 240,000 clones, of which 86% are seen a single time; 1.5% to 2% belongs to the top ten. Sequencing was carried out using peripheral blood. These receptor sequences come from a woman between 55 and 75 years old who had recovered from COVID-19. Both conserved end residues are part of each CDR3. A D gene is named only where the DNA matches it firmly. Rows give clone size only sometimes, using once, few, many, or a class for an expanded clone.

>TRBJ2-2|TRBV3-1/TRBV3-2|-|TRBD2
CASSHLTSGGSDTGELFF
TGTGCCAGCAGCCACCTGACTAGCGGGGGATCGGACACCGGGGAGCTGTTTTTT
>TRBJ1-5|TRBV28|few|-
CASSEVGVQQPQHF
TGTGCCAGCAGCGAAGTCGGGGTTCAACAGCCCCAGCATTTT
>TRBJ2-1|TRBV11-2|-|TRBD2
CASSSWAGGGEQFF
TGTGCCAGCAGCTCGTGGGCGGGGGGAGGTGAGCAGTTCTTC
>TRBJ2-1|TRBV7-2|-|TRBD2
CASSPPGLAGGIYNEQFF
TGTGCCAGCAGCCCACCGGGACTAGCGGGGGGGATTTACAATGAGCAGTTCTTC
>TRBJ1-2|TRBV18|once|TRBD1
CASSFELGDRSYTF
TGTGCCAGCTCATTCGAATTGGGGGACAGAAGCTACACCTTC
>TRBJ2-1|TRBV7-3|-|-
CASSLGSLNEQFF
TGTGCCAGCAGCTTGGGGAGCCTCAATGAGCAGTTCTTC
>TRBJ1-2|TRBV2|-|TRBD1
CASSETGGTYGYTF
TGTGCCAGCAGTGAAACAGGGGGAACCTATGGCTACACCTTC
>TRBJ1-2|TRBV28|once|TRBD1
CASSTHPGQNPYGYTF
TGTGCCAGCAGTACCCATCCGGGACAGAACCCTTATGGCTACACCTTC
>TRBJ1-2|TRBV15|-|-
CATSRDLAGVYGYTF
TGTGCCACCAGCAGAGATCTAGCAGGGGTCTATGGCTACACCTTC
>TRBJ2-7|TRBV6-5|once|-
CASSYSRSYEQYF
TGTGCCAGCAGTTATTCGCGTTCCTACGAGCAGTACTTC
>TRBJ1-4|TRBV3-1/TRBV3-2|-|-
CASSQFPGHSLSNEKLFF
TGTGCCAGCAGCCAATTCCCGGGACACTCACTCTCTAATGAAAAACTGTTTTTT
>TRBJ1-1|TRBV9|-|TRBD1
CASSPRTGNTEAFF
TGTGCCAGCAGCCCTCGGACAGGGAACACTGAAGCTTTCTTT
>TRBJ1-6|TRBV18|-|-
CASSTGSDSPLHF
TGTGCCAGCTCGACAGGTAGCGATTCACCCCTCCACTTT
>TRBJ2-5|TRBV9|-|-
CASSPNQETQYF
TGTGCCAGCAGCCCAAACCAAGAGACCCAGTACTTC
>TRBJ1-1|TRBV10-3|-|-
CAITQQDSNTEAFF
TGTGCCATCACCCAACAGGATTCGAACACTGAAGCTTTCTTT